This TCR beta chain was captured by sequencing in a study of a mutant IDH1 vaccine in newly diagnosed glioma. The overall study: The therapy given earlier, which was standard therapy, consisted of radiotherapy, temozolomide, or both, and most of the patients received both.

For this clone: The antigen remains unidentified.

Measured with immunoSEQ multiplex PCR; TCRdb has only the in-frame clones, and not every one. The profile shows 58,000 or so clones, roughly nine tenths of them singletons. Regarding time point: week 35, safety follow-up. Each vaccine dose was 300 ug of mutant IDH1 20-mer peptide, with topical imiquimod. CDR1 and CDR2 from the germline V gene are SGHRS and YFSETQ. Trimming took 0 bases from V and 5 from J, leaving 14 bases between them. The CDR3 has 15 residues. The genes are TRBV5-1 and TRBJ2-5; tentatively, D is TRBD2 (5 bases). This sample comprised PBMCs, obtained from a glioma patient whose treatment included an IDH1 peptide vaccine. This TCR was recovered from a man aged 35-49 years with glioma. CDR3 region: CASSLGRGVGETQYF. The CDR3 region has the DNA TGCGCCAGCAGCTTGGGACGGGGTGTGGGGGAGACCCAGTACTTC.